The clone carrying this T cell receptor (beta chain) was seen more than once but under ten times. V was pared by 5 bases and J by 0 bases, with 11 bases between. The CDR3 extends over 14 amino acids. Germline CDR1 SGHRS, CDR2 YFSETQ. This sample is part of a study of cytomegalovirus exposure and HLA in healthy donors. PCR employed 60 Vbeta and 13 Jbeta primers. Clones were read by immunoSEQ multiplex PCR, and TCRdb kept only the in-frame ones, dropping some. The table records about 160,000 clones, 75% to 85% of them present only once. The sequence was collected from a young woman in good health and CMV-seronegative. The material sequenced was PBMCs. V is TRBV5-1 and J is TRBJ1-1; D is possibly TRBD1 (5 bases). CDR3 bases: TGCGCCAGCAGGATGGGGCAAATGAACACTGAAGCTTTCTTT. Residues: CASRMGQMNTEAFF.